One sample yielded the 28 T cell receptor beta chains listed below, sequenced in a study of T-cell memory formation after mild COVID-19. TCRdb re-derived calls from the 5' RACE reads in MiXCR, one entry per CDR3 protein. Among 350,000 to 550,000 distinct CDR3 sequences listed, roughly 18% were seen once. The specimen sequenced was PBMCs or a T cell subset sorted from them (not recorded which). The receptor source for this set is a man aged 18-30 years who had mild COVID-19 (a few samples of this study predate the infection). Cell type and time point are not known.

The gene calls are TRBV4-3 and TRBJ2-5; 8 nucleotides agree with TRBD2. CDR1 is LGHNA and CDR2 is YSLEER in the germline V gene. Unmatched junction bases numbered 7, after V lost 3 bases and J lost 7 bases. The CDR3 spans 14 residues. CDR3 nucleotides: TGCGCCAGCAGCCACGATAGCGGGGTTTTGACCCAGTACTTC. This encodes CASSHDSGVLTQYF.

The chain is built from TRBV12-3 or TRBV12-4 and TRBJ1-1; D might be TRBD1 (5 bases). CDR3 length: 14 residues. V was trimmed by 2 bases and J by 4 bases, leaving 11 bases between them. The CDR3 protein is CASSLWGEGTEAFF. CDR3 coding DNA: TGTGCCAGCAGTTTATGGGGGGAAGGCACTGAAGCTTTCTTT.

This chain connects TRBV5-6 to TRBJ2-2, with D unclear. The CDR3 totals 13 residues. Trimming removed 4 bases at V and 6 bases at J, with 10 bases between. Per germline, CDR1 SGHDT and CDR2 YYEEEE. Here the CDR3 DNA reads TGTGCCAGCAGCCCACCGTCCCCCGGGGAGCTGTTTTTT. It translates to CASSPPSPGELFF. The complete variable domain, with remaining parts taken from reference TRBV5-6 and TRBJ2-2, reads DAGVTQSPTHLIKTRGQQVTLRCSPKSGHDTVSWYQQALGQGPQFIFQYYEEEERQRGNFPDRFSGHQFPNYSSELNVNALLLGDSALYLCASSPPSPGELFFGEGSRLTVL.

This clonotype was recorded a few times. The V call is TRBV6-6, the J call TRBJ1-4; D unclear. Trimming shortened V by 10 bases and J by 3 bases, and 3 bases separated the two germline ends. This CDR3 contains 10 residues. Germline V lookup: CDR1 MNHNY, CDR2 SVGAGI (reference sequence). CDR3 loop: CATSNEKLFF. CDR3 sequence (DNA): TGTGCCACCTCTAATGAAAAACTGTTTTTT.

The chain joins TRBV4-2 to TRBJ2-3; 11 bases map to TRBD2. Germline V lookup: CDR1 LGHNA, CDR2 YNFKEQ. The CDR3 extends over 18 amino acids. V lost 0 bases, J lost 5 bases, and 10 bases stayed unmatched. The CDR3 loop reads CASSQDPLAGGRRDTQYF. The CDR3 DNA follows: TGTGCCAGCAGCCAAGATCCCCTAGCGGGGGGCCGGCGAGATACGCAGTATTTT.

This chain uses TRBV29-1 with TRBJ1-2; no reliable D call. CDR3 length: 13 residues. Looked up from germline, CDR1 is SQVTM and CDR2 is ANQGSEA. Trimming removed 0 bases at V and 5 bases at J, with 10 bases between. CDR3 residues: CSVEDTRGYGYTF. CDR3 nucleotide sequence: TGCAGCGTTGAAGATACGCGTGGGTATGGCTACACCTTC.

The chain combines TRBV6-2 or TRBV6-3 with TRBJ2-7; D may be TRBD1 (6 bases). The CDR3 consists of 13 residues. Trimming shortened V by 10 bases and J by 3 bases, and 16 bases separated the two germline ends. Germline CDR1 and CDR2: MNHEY and SVGEGT. Here the CDR3 reads CAIKRQGIYEQYF. Written as DNA, the CDR3 is TGTGCCATAAAACGGCAGGGGATCTACGAGCAGTACTTC.

The chain uses TRBV24-1 and TRBJ2-3; TRBD2 matches 7 bases. The trim removed 5 bases at V and 2 bases at J, leaving 3 bases unmatched. Per germline, CDR1 KGHDR and CDR2 SFDVKD. The length of the CDR3 is 14 residues. CDR3 bases: TGTGCCACCAGTGGGGGGGGAGTCACAGATACGCAGTATTTT. This sequence encodes CATSGGGVTDTQYF.

V and J are TRBV7-8 and TRBJ1-2; 11 bases agree with TRBD1. CDR3 length: 15 amino acids. V gave up 0 bases and J gave up 8 bases; unmatched junction bases: 5. Germline-derived CDR1 and CDR2 are SGHVS and FQNEAQ. CDR3 loop: CASSLAGQGARGYTF. In DNA, the CDR3 is TGTGCCAGCAGCTTAGCAGGACAGGGGGCGAGGGGCTACACCTTC. Looking up the rest from reference TRBV7-8 and TRBJ1-2 gives the full variable domain: GAGVSQSPRYKVAKRGQDVALRCDPISGHVSLFWYQQALGQGPEFLTYFQNEAQLDKSGLPSDRFFAERPEGSVSTLKIQRTQQEDSAVYLCASSLAGQGARGYTFGSGTRLTVV.

This clonotype has only a few counts. The chain carries TRBV7-2 and TRBJ1-5; D not resolved. The CDR3 length is 13 residues. V lost 5 bases, J lost 7 bases, and 12 bases lay in between. CDR1 and CDR2 (germline): SGHTA, FQGNSA. The CDR3 sequence is CASSPDSLQPQHF. As DNA, the CDR3 is TGTGCCAGCAGCCCCGACTCGTTACAGCCCCAGCATTTT.

This clonotype was seen a few times. The chain carries TRBV9 and TRBJ2-3; no clear D. Trimming stripped 4 bases from V and 4 bases from J, with 13 bases between. Germline V gene data show CDR1 as SGDLS and CDR2 as YYNGEE. The CDR3 sequence is 14 residues long. The CDR3 reads CASSRDPSPDTQYF. CDR3 DNA: TGTGCCAGCAGCAGGGATCCTTCCCCAGATACGCAGTATTTT.

Many counts were recorded for this clonotype. V and J are TRBV5-4 and TRBJ2-7; 9 nucleotides match TRBD1. This CDR3 comprises 15 residues. CDR1 is SGHNT, CDR2 YYREEE, per germline (reference sequence). V lost 4 bases to trimming and J lost 4 bases; unmatched junction nucleotides: 9. The CDR3 spells CASSLPGTGTYEQYF. CDR3 bases: TGTGCCAGCAGCCTACCTGGGACAGGGACATACGAGCAGTACTTC.

This clonotype was found a few times. The chain has TRBV5-1 and TRBJ2-3; no definite D call. Trimming removed 2 bases at V and 2 bases at J, with 12 bases between. This CDR3 spans 15 amino acids. Germline CDR1 reads SGHRS; CDR2 reads YFSETQ. For the CDR3, the DNA is TGCGCCAGCAGCTTAACGGGCCAGCCCACAGATACGCAGTATTTT. Its protein product is CASSLTGQPTDTQYF. The full variable domain, with the rest looked up from reference TRBV5-1 and TRBJ2-3, is KAGVTQTPRYLIKTRGQQVTLSCSPISGHRSVSWYQQTPGQGLQFLFEYFSETQRNKGNFPGRFSGRQFSNSRSEMNVSTLELGDSALYLCASSLTGQPTDTQYFGPGTRLTVL.

A few counts support this clonotype. This chain uses TRBV7-2 with TRBJ1-3; weak D call: TRBD1 (5 bases). Germline loops: CDR1 SGHTA, CDR2 FQGNSA. V lost 5 bases, J lost 4 bases, and 15 bases lay in between. The CDR3 runs 15 residues. This chain's CDR3 is CASSTGPSLGNTIYF. DNA for the CDR3: TGTGCCAGCAGCACAGGACCATCCTTAGGAAACACCATATATTTT.

This clonotype was seen a few times. The rearrangement joins TRBV2 to TRBJ1-1; 8 bases are shared with TRBD1. This CDR3 has 12 amino acids. Germline V gene lookup returns CDR1 SNHLY and CDR2 FYNNEI. The V and J ends lost 6 bases and 7 bases, in that order; junction bases with no gene match: 4. The CDR3 nucleotides are TGTGCCAGCAGAACAGGGGGGGATGAAGCTTTCTTT. It specifies CASRTGGDEAFF.

This clonotype was picked up many times. J is TRBJ2-3 and V is TRBV11-2; tentative D call: TRBD1 (5 bases). This CDR3 spans 17 amino acids. Trimming took off 0 bases at V and 4 bases at J, with 17 bases between the two ends. CDR1 and CDR2 (germline): SGHAT, FQNNGV. The CDR3 DNA follows: TGTGCCAGCAGCTTAGATGTCGGCAGGGCTCGAGCAGATACGCAGTATTTT. Its protein is CASSLDVGRARADTQYF.

This clonotype was detected many times. The V gene is TRBV6-5, the J gene TRBJ2-5; 7 positions agree with TRBD1. The CDR3 extends over 14 amino acids. Per germline, CDR1 MNHEY and CDR2 SVGAGI. V gave up 4 bases and J gave up 3 bases; unmatched junction bases: 5. In DNA, the CDR3 is TGTGCCAGCAGTTTCGGACAGGAAGAAGAGACCCAGTACTTC. Translating gives CASSFGQEEETQYF.

The rearrangement joins TRBV10-3 to TRBJ1-1; 7 bases match TRBD1. V lost 10 bases and J lost 0; bases outside the gene matches: 8. CDR1 is ENHRY and CDR2 is SYGVKD in the germline V gene. The CDR3 loop spans 14 amino acids. CDR3 residues: CATQVDRMNTEAFF. The CDR3 coding sequence is TGTGCCACCCAAGTGGACAGGATGAACACTGAAGCTTTCTTT.

This clonotype was found a few times. The V call is TRBV4-1, the J call TRBJ2-1; D remains ambiguous. The V gene lost 1 base and the J gene lost 7 bases, with 14 bases spanning the gap. The CDR3 is made up of 15 amino acids. Germline loops: CDR1 MGHRA, CDR2 YSYEKL. The CDR3 DNA reads as TGCGCCAGCAGCCAAGGGCTCCTCGGTACGAATGAGCAGTTCTTC. It is translated as CASSQGLLGTNEQFF.

This clonotype was recorded a few times. The J gene is TRBJ2-7, the V gene TRBV12-3 or TRBV12-4; D gene uncertain. The CDR3 is 15 amino acids. V dropped 6 bases and J dropped 0 bases, with 15 bases sitting between them. The CDR3 nucleotides are TGTGCCAGCAGCCCACAGACCGACGGCTCCTACGAGCAGTACTTC. Translated: CASSPQTDGSYEQYF.

This clonotype has only a few counts. This chain joins TRBV18 and TRBJ1-5; D gene uncertain. The CDR3 length is 15 residues. CDR1 is KGHSH and CDR2 is LQKENI in the germline V gene. V lost 3 bases to trimming and J lost 0 bases, with 9 bases between them. CDR3 nucleotide sequence: TGTGCCAGCTCACCGGGCGGAAATAGCAATCAGCCCCAGCATTTT. Protein product: CASSPGGNSNQPQHF.

There are many counts of this clonotype. The gene calls are TRBV7-2 and TRBJ1-5; D is unresolved. Germline-derived CDR1 and CDR2 are SGHTA and FQGNSA. The ends were cut back, 1 base at V and 4 bases at J, with 11 bases in the middle. The length of the CDR3 is 15 residues. Here the CDR3 reads CASSLGARENQPQHF. CDR3 bases: TGTGCCAGCAGCTTAGGGGCACGGGAAAATCAGCCCCAGCATTTT.

V gene TRBV4-1 combines with J gene TRBJ1-4; 9 bases agree with TRBD1. V was pared by 0 bases and J by 15 bases, with 5 bases of the junction left unmatched. The germline V gene encodes CDR1 MGHRA and CDR2 YSYEKL. This CDR3 has 13 amino acids. CDR3 in amino acids: CASSQERQGELFF. The CDR3, as DNA: TGCGCCAGCAGCCAAGAACGACAGGGGGAGTTGTTTTTT.

This clonotype was detected ten times or more. V and J are TRBV6-2 or TRBV6-3 and TRBJ2-7; 7 bases map to TRBD2. Germline V gene sequence: CDR1 MNHEY, CDR2 SVGEGT. V gave up 8 bases and J gave up 0 bases; unmatched junction bases: 7. The CDR3 covers 14 residues. CDR3 amino acids: CASHRDYNSYEQYF. In DNA form, the CDR3 reads TGTGCCAGCCACCGGGACTACAACTCCTACGAGCAGTACTTC.

This sequence joins TRBV9 and TRBJ2-7, with D uncertain. V shed 3 bases and J shed 3 bases, with 19 bases lying between them. Looked up from germline, CDR1 is SGDLS and CDR2 is YYNGEE. This CDR3 region has 16 residues. CDR3 sequence reads: CASSEESRLGYYEQYV. CDR3 nucleotides: TGTGCCAGCAGCGAAGAATCCCGGTTGGGATACTACGAGCAGTACGTC.

This clonotype showed up just a few times. This sequence joins TRBV5-1 and TRBJ1-2, with 8 bases identical to TRBD1. The junction had 14 bases not matched to a gene; V was cut back by 5 bases and J by 8 bases. CDR1 is SGHRS and CDR2 is YFSETQ in the germline V gene. The CDR3 has 15 residues. CDR3 sequence: CASRKGSGTGLGYTF. The CDR3 bases are TGCGCCAGCAGGAAAGGGTCCGGGACAGGTTTAGGCTACACCTTC.

This clonotype was detected a few times. The chain combines TRBV19 with TRBJ2-3; no reliable D call. The length of the CDR3 is 14 residues. Deletions cut 3 bases from V and 4 bases from J, with 11 bases between. Germline loops: CDR1 LNHDA, CDR2 SQIVND (reference sequence). CDR3 coding DNA: TGTGCCAGTAGTATGCGACTTCCCCCAGATACGCAGTATTTT. It yields the protein CASSMRLPPDTQYF.

This sequence joins TRBV7-8 and TRBJ1-2; no clear D gene. V lost 3 bases and J 5 bases, leaving 13 bases between the germline ends. CDR1 SGHVS and CDR2 FQNEAQ come from the germline V gene. This CDR3 contains 14 residues. The CDR3 spells CASSFAGDIYGYTF. The CDR3 DNA is TGTGCCAGCAGCTTCGCAGGAGACATTTATGGCTACACCTTC.